The subject of this entry is one TCR beta chain. The antigen is undetermined. The data are from a study of cytomegalovirus exposure and HLA in healthy donors. J was trimmed by 4 bases and V by 7 bases; bases with no gene match: 15. CDR1 is ENHRY, CDR2 SYGVKD, per germline. This CDR3 is 17 amino acids long. Study-wide findings and caveats: Reportedly, fewer N-insertions than the approximately 650-donor mean appeared in an Asian-associated ancestry cluster in a later analysis.

The PCR employed 60 Vbeta primers together with 13 Jbeta primers. The assay was immunoSEQ multiplex PCR, and TCRdb's table has in-frame clones only and misses some. The data show 140,000 or so clones, roughly 80% seen once. The specimen sequenced was PBMCs. The TCR comes from a male donor in good health and CMV-seronegative. The chain uses TRBV10-3 and TRBJ2-3, with TRBD2 matching over 9 bases. The CDR3 sequence is CAIKSGRLDTKPDTQYF. The CDR3 DNA reads TGTGCCATCAAGAGCGGGAGGCTGGATACTAAGCCAGATACGCAGTATTTT.